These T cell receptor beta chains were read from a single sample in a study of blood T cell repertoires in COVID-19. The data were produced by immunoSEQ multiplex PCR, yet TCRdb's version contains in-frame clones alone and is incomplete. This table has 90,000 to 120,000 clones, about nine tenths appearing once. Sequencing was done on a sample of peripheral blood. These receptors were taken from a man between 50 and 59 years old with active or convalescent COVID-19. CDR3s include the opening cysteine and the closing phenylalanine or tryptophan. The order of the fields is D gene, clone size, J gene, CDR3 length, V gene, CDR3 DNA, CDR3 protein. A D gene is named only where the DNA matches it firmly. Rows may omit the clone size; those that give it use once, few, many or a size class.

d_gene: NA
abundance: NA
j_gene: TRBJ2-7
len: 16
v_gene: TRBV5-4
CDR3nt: TGTGCCAGCAGCTTGGATCTCGGGGGTCGTGAGGACGAGCAGTACTTC
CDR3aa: CASSLDLGGREDEQYF

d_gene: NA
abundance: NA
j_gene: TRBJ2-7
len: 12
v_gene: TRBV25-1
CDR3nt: TGTGCCAGCGGAGTAGCGGAATACGAGCAGTACTTC
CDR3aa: CASGVAEYEQYF

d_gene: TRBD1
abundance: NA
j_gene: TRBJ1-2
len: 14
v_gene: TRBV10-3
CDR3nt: TGTGCCACCCAAAACGGGACAGTCCGACATGGCTACACCTTC
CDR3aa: CATQNGTVRHGYTF

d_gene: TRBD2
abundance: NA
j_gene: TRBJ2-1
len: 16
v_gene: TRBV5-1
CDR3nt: TGCGCCAGCAGTAAGGGACTAGGTAACTCCTACAATGAGCAGTTCTTC
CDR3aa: CASSKGLGNSYNEQFF

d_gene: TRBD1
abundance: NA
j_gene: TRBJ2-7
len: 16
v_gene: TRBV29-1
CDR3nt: TGCAGCGTTGAAGATTCAGGGACAGGGGGCGGCGTAGGGCAGTACTTC
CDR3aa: CSVEDSGTGGGVGQYF

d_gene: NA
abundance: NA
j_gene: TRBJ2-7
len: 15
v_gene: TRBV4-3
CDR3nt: TGCGCCAGCAGCCAAGCTGTCCTGAGCTCCTACGAGCAGTACTTC
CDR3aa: CASSQAVLSSYEQYF

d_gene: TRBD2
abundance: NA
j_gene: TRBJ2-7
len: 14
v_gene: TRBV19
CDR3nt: TGTGCCAGTAAGCCTAGCGGGAGATCCTACGAGCAGTACTTC
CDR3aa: CASKPSGRSYEQYF

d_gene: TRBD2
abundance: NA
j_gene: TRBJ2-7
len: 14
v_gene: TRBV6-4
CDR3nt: TGTGCCAGCAGTCTTGGAAGCGGGACTGGCCAGCAGTACTTC
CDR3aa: CASSLGSGTGQQYF

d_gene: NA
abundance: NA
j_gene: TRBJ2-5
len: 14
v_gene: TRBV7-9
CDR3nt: TGTGCCAGCAGCTTAGGCTCAGGGATTGAGACCCAGTACTTC
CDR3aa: CASSLGSGIETQYF

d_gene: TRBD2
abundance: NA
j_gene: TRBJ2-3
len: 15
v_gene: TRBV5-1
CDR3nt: TGCGCCAGCAGCTTGGGCGGGAGGGCGGAGGATACGCAGTATTTT
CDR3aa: CASSLGGRAEDTQYF

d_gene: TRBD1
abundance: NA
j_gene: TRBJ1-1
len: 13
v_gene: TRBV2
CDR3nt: TGTGCCAGCAGGGGACAGGGATACACTGAAGCTTTCTTT
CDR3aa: CASRGQGYTEAFF

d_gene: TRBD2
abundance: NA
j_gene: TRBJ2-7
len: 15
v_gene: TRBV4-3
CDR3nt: TGCGCCAGCAGCCAAGGACTAGCGGGAACCTACGAGCAGTACTTC
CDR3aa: CASSQGLAGTYEQYF

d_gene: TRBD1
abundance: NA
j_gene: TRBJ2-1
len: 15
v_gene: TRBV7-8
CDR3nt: TGTGCCAGCAGCAAAGGACAGGGGGTCATCAATGAGCAGTTCTTC
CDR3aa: CASSKGQGVINEQFF

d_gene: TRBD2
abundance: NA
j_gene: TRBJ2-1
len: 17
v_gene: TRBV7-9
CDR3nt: TGTGCCAGCAGTCAGAGGGGGGGACTAGCGGGAGTCAATGAGCAGTTCTTC
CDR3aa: CASSQRGGLAGVNEQFF

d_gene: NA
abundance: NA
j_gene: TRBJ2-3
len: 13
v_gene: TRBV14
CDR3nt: TGTGCCAGCAGCCCCCGTCAGACAGATACGCAGTATTTT
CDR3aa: CASSPRQTDTQYF

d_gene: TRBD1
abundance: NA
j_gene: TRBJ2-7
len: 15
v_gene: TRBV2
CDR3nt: TGTGCCAGCAGTCAAGAACAGGGGGCTCCTTATGAGCAGTACTTC
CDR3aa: CASSQEQGAPYEQYF

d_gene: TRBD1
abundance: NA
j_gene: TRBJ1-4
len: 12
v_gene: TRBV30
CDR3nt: TGTGCCTACGACAGGGGGCGTGAAAAACTGTTTTTT
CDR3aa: CAYDRGREKLFF

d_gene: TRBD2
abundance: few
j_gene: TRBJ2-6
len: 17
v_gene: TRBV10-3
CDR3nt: TGTGCCATCAGCGTAGCGGGAGGACACTCTGGGGCCAACGTCCTGACTTTC
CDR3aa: CAISVAGGHSGANVLTF

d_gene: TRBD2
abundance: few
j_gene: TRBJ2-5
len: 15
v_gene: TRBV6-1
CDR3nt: TGTGCCAGCAGTGAAGAAGCGGGAGGGGGTGAGACCCAGTACTTC
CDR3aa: CASSEEAGGGETQYF

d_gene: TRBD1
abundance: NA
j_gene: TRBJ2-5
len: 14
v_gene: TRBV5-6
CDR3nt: TGTGCCAGCAGCTTGACAGGGGTGGGAGAGACCCAGTACTTC
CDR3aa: CASSLTGVGETQYF

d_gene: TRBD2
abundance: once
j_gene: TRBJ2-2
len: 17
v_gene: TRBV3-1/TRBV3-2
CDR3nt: TGTGCCAGCAGCCAAGAGCTAGGACTAGTCCACACCGGGGAGCTGTTTTTT
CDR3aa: CASSQELGLVHTGELFF

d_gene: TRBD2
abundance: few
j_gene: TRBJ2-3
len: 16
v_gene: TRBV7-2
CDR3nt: TGTGCCAGCAGCTCCCGGACTAGCGGGAACACAGATACGCAGTATTTT
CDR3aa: CASSSRTSGNTDTQYF

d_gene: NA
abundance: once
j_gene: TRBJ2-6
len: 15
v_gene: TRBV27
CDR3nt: TGTGCCAGCAGTTTAGGGGGCCCCGGGGCCAACGTCCTGACTTTC
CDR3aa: CASSLGGPGANVLTF

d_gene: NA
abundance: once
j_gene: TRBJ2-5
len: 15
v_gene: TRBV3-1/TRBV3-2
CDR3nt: TGTGCCAGCAGCCAAGACTACAGCCAGCAAGAGACCCAGTACTTC
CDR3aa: CASSQDYSQQETQYF

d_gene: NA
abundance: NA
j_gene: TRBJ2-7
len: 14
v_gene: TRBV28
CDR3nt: TGTGCCAGCAGGCGGGGACGGCCCGTCTACGAGCAGTACTTC
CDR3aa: CASRRGRPVYEQYF

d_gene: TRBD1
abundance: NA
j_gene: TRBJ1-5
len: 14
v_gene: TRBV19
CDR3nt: TGTGCCAGCAGGGCCCTACAGGGGACTCAGCCCCAGCATTTT
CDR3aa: CASRALQGTQPQHF

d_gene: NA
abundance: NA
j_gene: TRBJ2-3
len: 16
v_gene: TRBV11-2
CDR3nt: TGTGCCAGCAGCTTCATGACAGTGCCGGCGACAGATACGCAGTATTTT
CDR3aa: CASSFMTVPATDTQYF

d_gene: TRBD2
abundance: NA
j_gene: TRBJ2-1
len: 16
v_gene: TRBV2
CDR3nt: TGTGCCAGCAGGGATTCTCTAGCGGGTGCACACAATGAGCAGTTCTTC
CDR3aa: CASRDSLAGAHNEQFF

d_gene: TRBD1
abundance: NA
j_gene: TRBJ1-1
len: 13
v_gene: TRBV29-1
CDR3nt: TGCAGCGTAACAACAGGGGGCAACACTGAAGCTTTCTTT
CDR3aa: CSVTTGGNTEAFF

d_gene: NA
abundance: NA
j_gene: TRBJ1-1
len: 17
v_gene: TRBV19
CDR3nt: TGTGCCAGTAGTATAGTAGCCAGCAGAAAGATTAACACTGAAGCTTTCTTT
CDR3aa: CASSIVASRKINTEAFF

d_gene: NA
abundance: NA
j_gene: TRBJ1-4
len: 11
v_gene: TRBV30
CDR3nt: TGTGCCTGGAGTGGCGGGATTGACCTGTTTTTT
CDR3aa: CAWSGGIDLFF

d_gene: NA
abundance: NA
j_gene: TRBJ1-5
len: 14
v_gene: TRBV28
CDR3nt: TGTGCCAGCAATAGTGCCGCGGGCTGGGAGCCCCAGCATTTT
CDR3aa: CASNSAAGWEPQHF

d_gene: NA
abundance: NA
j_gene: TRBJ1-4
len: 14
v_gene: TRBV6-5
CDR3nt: TGTGCCAGCAGTACAGGGATAACTAATGAAAAACTGTTTTTT
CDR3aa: CASSTGITNEKLFF

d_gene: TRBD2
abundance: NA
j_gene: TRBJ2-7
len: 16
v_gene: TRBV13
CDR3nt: TGTGCCAGCAGCAACACCGGACTAGCGGGAGTCTACGAGCAGTACTTC
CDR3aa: CASSNTGLAGVYEQYF

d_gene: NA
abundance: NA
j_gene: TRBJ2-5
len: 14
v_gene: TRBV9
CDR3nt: TGTGCCAGCAGCGCGGGATTAGCGGCCGAGACCCAGTACTTC
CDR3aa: CASSAGLAAETQYF

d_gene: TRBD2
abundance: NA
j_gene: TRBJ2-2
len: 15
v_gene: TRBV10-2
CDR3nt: TGCGCCAGTGGCGGGGCGGGAGGGGTCACCGGGGAGCTGTTTTTT
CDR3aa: CASGGAGGVTGELFF

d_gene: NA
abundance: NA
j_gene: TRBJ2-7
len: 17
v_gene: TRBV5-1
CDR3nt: TGCGCCAGCAGCTTGGATTTGGGCGGGATGAGCTCCTACGAGCAGTACTTC
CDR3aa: CASSLDLGGMSSYEQYF

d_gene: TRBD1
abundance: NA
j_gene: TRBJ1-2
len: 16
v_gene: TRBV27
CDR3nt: TGTGCCAGCGGTACACGACAGGGTGGGGGAAACTATGGCTACACCTTC
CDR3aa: CASGTRQGGGNYGYTF

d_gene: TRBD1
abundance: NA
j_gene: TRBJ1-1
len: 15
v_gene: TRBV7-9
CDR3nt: TGTGCCAGCAGCCGACAGGGGTCGGCAAACACTGAAGCTTTCTTT
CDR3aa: CASSRQGSANTEAFF

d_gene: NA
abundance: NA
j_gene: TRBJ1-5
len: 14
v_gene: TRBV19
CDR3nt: TGTGCCAGTAGTATAGGGTTACTTTATCAGCCCCAGCATTTT
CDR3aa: CASSIGLLYQPQHF

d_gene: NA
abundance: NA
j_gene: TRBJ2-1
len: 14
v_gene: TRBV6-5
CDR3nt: TGTGCCAGCAGTTACTCGATGGGGGGAACTGAGCAGTTCTTC
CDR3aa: CASSYSMGGTEQFF

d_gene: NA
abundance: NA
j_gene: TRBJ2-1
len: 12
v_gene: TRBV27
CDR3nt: TGTGCCAGCAGTTATCGGGGAAATGAGCAGTTCTTC
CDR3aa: CASSYRGNEQFF

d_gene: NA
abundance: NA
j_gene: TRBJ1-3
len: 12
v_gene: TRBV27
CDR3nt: TGTGCCAGTTGGAGCTCTGGAAACACCATATATTTT
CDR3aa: CASWSSGNTIYF

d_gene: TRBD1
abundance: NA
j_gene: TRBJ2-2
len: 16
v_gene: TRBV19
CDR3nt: TGTGCCAGTGGAACCATAGGGGGCACGGGACCCGGGGAGCTGTTTTTT
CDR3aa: CASGTIGGTGPGELFF

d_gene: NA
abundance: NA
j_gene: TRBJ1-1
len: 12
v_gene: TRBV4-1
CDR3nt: TGCGCCAGCAGCCATAGGAACACTGAAGCTTTCTTT
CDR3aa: CASSHRNTEAFF

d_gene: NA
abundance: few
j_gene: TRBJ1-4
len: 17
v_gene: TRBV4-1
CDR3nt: TGCGCCAGCAGCCAAGATGGGTGGGCAGGATCTAATGAAAAACTGTTTTTT
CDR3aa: CASSQDGWAGSNEKLFF

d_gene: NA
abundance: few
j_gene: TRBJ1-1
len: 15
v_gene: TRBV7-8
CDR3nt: TGTGCCAGCAGCTTAGTTGCAGGCCCTCCCACTGAAGCTTTCTTT
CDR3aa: CASSLVAGPPTEAFF

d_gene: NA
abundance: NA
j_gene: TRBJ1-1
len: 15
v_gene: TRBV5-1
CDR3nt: TGCGCCAGCAGCTTGGATGGCACGGGATTCACTGAAGCTTTCTTT
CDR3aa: CASSLDGTGFTEAFF

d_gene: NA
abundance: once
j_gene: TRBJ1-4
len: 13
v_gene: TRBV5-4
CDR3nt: TGTGCCAGCAGCTTAGATCGACAACGGAAACTGTTTTTT
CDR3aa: CASSLDRQRKLFF

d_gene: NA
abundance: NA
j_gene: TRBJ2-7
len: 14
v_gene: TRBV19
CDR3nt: TGTGCCAGTAGTATCTCCAGACTCTCCTACGAGCAGTACTTC
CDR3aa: CASSISRLSYEQYF

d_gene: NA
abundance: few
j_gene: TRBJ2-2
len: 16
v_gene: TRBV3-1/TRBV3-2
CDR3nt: TGTGCCAGCAGCCAAAATACAGGGAAGGTAGCCGGGGAGCTGTTTTTT
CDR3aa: CASSQNTGKVAGELFF

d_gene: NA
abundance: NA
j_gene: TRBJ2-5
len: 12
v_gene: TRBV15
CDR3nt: TGTGCCACCAGCCCGAATAGAGAGACCCAGTACTTC
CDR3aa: CATSPNRETQYF

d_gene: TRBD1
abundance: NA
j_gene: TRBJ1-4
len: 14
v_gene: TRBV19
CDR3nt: TGTGCCAGTAGTATTGGGACAGGAAATGAAAAACTGTTTTTT
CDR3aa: CASSIGTGNEKLFF

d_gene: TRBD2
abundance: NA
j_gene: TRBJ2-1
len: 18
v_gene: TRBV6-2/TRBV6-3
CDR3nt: TGTGCCAGCAGTCCCCCCGGGACTAGCGGGAGGCCCATGAATGAGCAGTTCTTC
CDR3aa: CASSPPGTSGRPMNEQFF

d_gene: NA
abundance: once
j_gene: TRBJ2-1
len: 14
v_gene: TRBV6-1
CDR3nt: TGTGCCAGCAGTGACAGCGGACCTTACAATGAGCAGTTCTTC
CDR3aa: CASSDSGPYNEQFF

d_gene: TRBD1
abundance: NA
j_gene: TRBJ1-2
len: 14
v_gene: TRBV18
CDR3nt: TGTGCCAGCTCATCGGGGACAGGGGGCGAAGGCTACACCTTC
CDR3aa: CASSSGTGGEGYTF

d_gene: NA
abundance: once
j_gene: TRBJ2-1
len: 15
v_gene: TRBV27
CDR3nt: TGTGCCAGCAGTTTATTCGGGAGTTCATACAATGAGCAGTTCTTC
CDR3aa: CASSLFGSSYNEQFF

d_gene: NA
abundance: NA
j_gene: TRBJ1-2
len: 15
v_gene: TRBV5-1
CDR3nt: TGCGCCAGCAGCCCACGGGAACCAGGTTCCTATGGCTACACCTTC
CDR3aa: CASSPREPGSYGYTF

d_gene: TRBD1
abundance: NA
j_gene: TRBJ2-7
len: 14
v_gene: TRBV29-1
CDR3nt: TGCAGCGCCCTACAGGGGCGGTCCTCCTACGAGCAGTACTTC
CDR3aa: CSALQGRSSYEQYF